This entry lists 4 T cell receptor beta chains sequenced from one sample in a study of blood T cell repertoires in COVID-19. Produced via immunoSEQ multiplex PCR; TCRdb's table is partial and in-frame only. This sample yields around 120,000 clones, of which roughly 90% are seen a single time; approximately 3.5% belongs to the top ten. The material sequenced was peripheral blood. All receptors come from a man aged 50-60 years with active COVID-19.

V usage is TRBV19 and J usage is TRBJ2-5, with 14 bases lining up with TRBD2. CDR3 length equals 16 residues. Germline lookup yields CDR1 LNHDA and CDR2 SQIVND (reference sequence). With V trimmed by 4 bases and J by 5 bases, 6 bases remained unmatched. CDR3 nucleotide sequence: TGTGCCAGTAGTACAGGGACTAGCGGGAGACTGGAGACCCAGTACTTC. Amino acids: CASSTGTSGRLETQYF.

The chain couples TRBV6-6 to TRBJ2-3; TRBD2 aligns across 12 bases. CDR3 length equals 19 residues. V lost 7 bases and J lost 0; bases outside the gene matches: 14. Germline V gene data show CDR1 as MNHNY and CDR2 as SVGAGI (reference sequence). Written as DNA, the CDR3 is TGTGCCAGCACTCTATCGATAGGGACTAGCGGGCGAAGCACAGATACGCAGTATTTT. Translated: CASTLSIGTSGRSTDTQYF.

The rearrangement links TRBV24-1 to TRBJ2-7, with D possibly being TRBD1 (5 bases). This CDR3 is 14 amino acids long. CDR1 KGHDR and CDR2 SFDVKD come from the germline V gene. Between the trimmed V and J ends, which lost 3 bases and 2 bases, there was a span of 10 bases. CDR3 sequence reads: CATSDRTIAYEQYV. The CDR3 DNA reads TGTGCCACCAGTGATCGGACAATCGCCTACGAGCAGTACGTC.

The rearrangement joins TRBV6-1 to TRBJ1-5; 8 nucleotides line up with TRBD1. This CDR3 region has 16 residues. The ends lost 4 bases at V and 3 bases at J; junction bases unmatched: 8. Germline V gene lookup returns CDR1 MNHNS and CDR2 SASEGT. The CDR3 DNA follows: TGTGCCAGCAGTGGCCGTGGACAGGGTTACAATCAGCCCCAGCATTTT. It codes for CASSGRGQGYNQPQHF.